This TCR beta chain came from a study of blood T cell repertoires in COVID-19. In the study overall: The cDNA or gDNA used as material had been derived from T cells, B-cell-depleted T cells, or PBMCs.

Profiled with immunoSEQ multiplex PCR; TCRdb holds only in-frame clones, not every one. The data contain fewer than 250,000 clones, around 82% of them singletons. The CDR3 is 17 residues long. The V gene's germline CDR1 is SGHDT and CDR2 YYEEEE. The ends lost 1 base at V and 4 bases at J; junction bases unmatched: 8. The receptor was derived from a woman between 40 and 55 years old who had been exposed to COVID-19. This rearrangement joins TRBV5-6 to TRBJ1-3, with 10 nucleotides matching TRBD1. Sequenced: PBMCs or T cells enriched from blood (not recorded which). The CDR3 DNA reads TGTGCCAGCAGCTTGTGGGACAGGGGATTCGCCGGAAACACCATATATTTT. Amino acid sequence: CASSLWDRGFAGNTIYF.